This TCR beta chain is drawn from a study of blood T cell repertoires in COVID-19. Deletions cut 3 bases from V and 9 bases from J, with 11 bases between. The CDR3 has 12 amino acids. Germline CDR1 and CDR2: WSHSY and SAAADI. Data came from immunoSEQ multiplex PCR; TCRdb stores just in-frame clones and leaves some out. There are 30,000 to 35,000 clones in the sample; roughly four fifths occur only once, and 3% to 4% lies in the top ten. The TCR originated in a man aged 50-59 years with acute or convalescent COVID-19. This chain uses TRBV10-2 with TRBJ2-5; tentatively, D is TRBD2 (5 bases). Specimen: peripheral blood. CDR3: CASSESRDPQYF. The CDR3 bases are TGCGCCAGCAGTGAATCCCGGGATCCCCAGTACTTC.